These 13 T cell receptor beta chains were all obtained from the same sample, sequenced in a study of beta chain features in type 1 diabetes. Study-wide results and caveats: All four CD4+ subsets from Type 1 diabetes patients carried moderately but significantly shorter TCRB CDR3s.

Their target antigens are unknown. Sequenced material consisted of expressed TCRB transcripts (all of the isolated RNA was reverse transcribed). Sequencing was performed with immunoSEQ multiplex PCR; in TCRdb, only in-frame clones are kept and a portion is missing. The sample holds approximately 150,000 clones; around 63% are singletons and the top ten take around 0.096%. The specimen sequenced was naive CD4+ T cells from blood. The receptors originated from a man in his thirties or forties with type 1 diabetes.

This chain connects TRBV9 to TRBJ2-3, with 7 positions matching TRBD2. This CDR3 contains 15 residues. In germline, CDR1 is SGDLS, CDR2 YYNGEE. The V segment lost 3 bases and the J segment 5 bases; nucleotides outside the gene matches: 9. The CDR3 spells CASSAVGEGGDTQYF. DNA for the CDR3: TGTGCCAGCAGCGCAGTCGGGGAGGGAGGAGATACGCAGTATTTT.

The rearrangement joins TRBV4-1 to TRBJ2-5; no definite D call. The germline CDR1 and CDR2 sequences are MGHRA and YSYEKL. The CDR3 spans 17 residues. The V and J ends lost 1 base and 1 base respectively, with 16 bases between them. Here the CDR3 DNA reads TGCGCCAGCAGCCAAGGGGTGACTTCTAGAGTCCAAGAGACCCAGTACTTC. This translates into CASSQGVTSRVQETQYF.

Note on this clone: The sample holds other DNA sequences that translate to the same CDR3. This sequence joins TRBV29-1 and TRBJ1-2; D might be TRBD1 (5 bases). Germline V gene sequence: CDR1 SQVTM, CDR2 ANQGSEA. Trimming took 3 bases from V and 3 from J, leaving 8 bases between them. The CDR3 consists of 12 residues. The CDR3 is CSVEQGDYGYTF. Written as DNA, the CDR3 is TGCAGCGTTGAGCAGGGTGACTATGGCTACACCTTC.

This chain connects TRBV30 to TRBJ2-3, with a tentative D call TRBD2 (6 bases). V was clipped by 5 bases and J by 1 base, with 13 bases between them. Germline loops: CDR1 GTSNPN, CDR2 SVGIG (reference sequence). This CDR3 has 14 amino acids. CDR3 protein: CAWGGSQGTDTQYF. CDR3 DNA sequence: TGTGCCTGGGGGGGGTCGCAGGGCACAGATACGCAGTATTTT.

The chain combines TRBV9 with TRBJ2-3; D unresolved. V shed 5 bases and J shed 6 bases, with 10 bases lying between them. Germline CDR1 is SGDLS and CDR2 is YYNGEE. This CDR3 contains 12 residues. This CDR3 reads CASRGVGDTQYF. DNA of the CDR3: TGTGCCAGCAGAGGAGTGGGGGATACGCAGTATTTT. Using reference TRBV9 and TRBJ2-3 for the parts outside the CDR3, the full variable domain is DSGVTQTPKHLITATGQRVTLRCSPRSGDLSVYWYQQSLDQGLQFLIQYYNGEERAKGNILERFSAQQFPDLHSELNLSSLELGDSALYFCASRGVGDTQYFGPGTRLTVL.

This chain connects TRBV20-1 to TRBJ1-1; D remains ambiguous. Germline CDR1 reads DFQATT; CDR2 reads SNEGSKA (reference sequence). CDR3 length equals 11 residues. Between the trimmed V and J ends, which lost 5 bases and 6 bases, there was a span of 10 bases. CDR3 region: CSASRGAEAFF. The CDR3 coding sequence is TGCAGTGCTTCAAGAGGCGCTGAAGCTTTCTTT.

This chain joins TRBV7-2 and TRBJ2-5; TRBD2 agrees at 11 bases. There are 16 residues in the CDR3. With V trimmed by 0 bases and J by 5 bases, 5 bases remained unmatched. The V gene's germline CDR1 is SGHTA and CDR2 FQGNSA. CDR3 residues: CASSLAMTSGAETQYF. The CDR3 nucleotides are TGTGCCAGCAGCTTAGCGATGACTAGCGGGGCCGAGACCCAGTACTTC.

The chain carries TRBV5-4 and TRBJ1-1; 9 bases agree with TRBD1. The trim removed 6 bases at V and 5 bases at J, leaving 11 bases unmatched. The germline V gene has CDR1 SGHNT and CDR2 YYREEE (reference sequence). The CDR3 has 15 residues. DNA for the CDR3: TGTGCCAGCAAGACAGGGGGAGAAGATAGAACTGAAGCTTTCTTT. Amino acid sequence: CASKTGGEDRTEAFF.

This clone was seen more than once but under ten times. CDR3 DNA sequence: TGTGCCATCAGTTCCCAGGGGGGTGGATCACCCCTCCACTTT. Residues: CAISSQGGGSPLHF. The rearrangement links TRBV10-3 to TRBJ1-6, with 7 bases that match TRBD1. The length of the CDR3 is 14 residues. After removal of 5 bases from V and 10 bases from J, the junction contained 8 bases not matched to a gene. Germline V CDR1 and CDR2: ENHRY, SYGVKD.

As for this clone: At the DNA level, this CDR3 is encoded by other sequences in the same sample as well. The CDR3 reads CSVTRTDQETQYF. In nucleotides, the CDR3 is TGCAGCGTAACTCGGACGGACCAAGAGACCCAGTACTTC. The rearrangement joins TRBV29-1 to TRBJ2-5; D unresolved. Trimming stripped 6 bases from V and 0 bases from J, with 11 bases between. The CDR3 totals 13 residues. CDR1 SQVTM and CDR2 ANQGSEA come from the germline V gene.

This clone appeared a few times. This sequence joins TRBV29-1 and TRBJ2-7, with 9 nucleotides matching TRBD2. CDR1 SQVTM and CDR2 ANQGSEA come from the germline V gene. CDR3 length equals 13 residues. With V trimmed by 8 bases and J by 4 bases, 9 bases remained unmatched. The CDR3 DNA reads TGCAGCACCTCTAGCGGGGTTCTTTACGAGCAGTACTTC. Its protein is CSTSSGVLYEQYF.

This sequence joins TRBV9 and TRBJ2-1; a weak D match, TRBD2 (5 bases). Looked up from germline, CDR1 is SGDLS and CDR2 is YYNGEE. This CDR3 has 16 residues. V was trimmed by 0 bases and J by 7 bases, leaving 17 bases between them. CDR3 DNA sequence: TGTGCCAGCAGCGTAGATCAGACCAGAAGAGGGAATGAGCAGTTCTTC. Protein sequence: CASSVDQTRRGNEQFF. The full variable domain, with the rest looked up from reference TRBV9 and TRBJ2-1, is DSGVTQTPKHLITATGQRVTLRCSPRSGDLSVYWYQQSLDQGLQFLIQYYNGEERAKGNILERFSAQQFPDLHSELNLSSLELGDSALYFCASSVDQTRRGNEQFFGPGTRLTVL.

This rearrangement joins TRBV9 to TRBJ2-1; a possible D gene is TRBD2 (5 bases). CDR1 is SGDLS, CDR2 YYNGEE, per germline. V dropped 0 bases and J dropped 10 bases, with 17 bases sitting between them. This CDR3 comprises 15 residues. CDR3 DNA: TGTGCCAGCAGCGTAGGGGTAGCATCCTCGGGAGAGCAGTTCTTC. Protein product: CASSVGVASSGEQFF.